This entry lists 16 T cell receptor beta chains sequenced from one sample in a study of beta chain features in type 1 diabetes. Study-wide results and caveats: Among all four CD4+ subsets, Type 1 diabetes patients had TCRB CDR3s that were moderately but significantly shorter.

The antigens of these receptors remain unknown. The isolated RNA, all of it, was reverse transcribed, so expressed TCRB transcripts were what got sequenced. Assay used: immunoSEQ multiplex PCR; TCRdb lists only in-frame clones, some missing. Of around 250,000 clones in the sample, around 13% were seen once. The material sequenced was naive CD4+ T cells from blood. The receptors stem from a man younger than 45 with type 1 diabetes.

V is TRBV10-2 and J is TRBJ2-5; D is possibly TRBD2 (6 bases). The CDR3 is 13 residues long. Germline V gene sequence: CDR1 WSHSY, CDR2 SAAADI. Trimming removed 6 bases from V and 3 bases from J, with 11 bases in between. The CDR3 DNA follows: TGCGCCAGCAGATTTGGAGGGGAAGAGACCCAGTACTTC. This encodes CASRFGGEETQYF.

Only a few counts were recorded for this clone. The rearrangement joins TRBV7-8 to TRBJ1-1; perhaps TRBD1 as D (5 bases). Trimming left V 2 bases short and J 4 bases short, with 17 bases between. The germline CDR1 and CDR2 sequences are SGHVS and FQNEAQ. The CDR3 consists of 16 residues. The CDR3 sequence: CASSLIRQRQTTEAFF. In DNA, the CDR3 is TGTGCCAGCAGCTTAATCAGACAGAGACAGACCACTGAAGCTTTCTTT.

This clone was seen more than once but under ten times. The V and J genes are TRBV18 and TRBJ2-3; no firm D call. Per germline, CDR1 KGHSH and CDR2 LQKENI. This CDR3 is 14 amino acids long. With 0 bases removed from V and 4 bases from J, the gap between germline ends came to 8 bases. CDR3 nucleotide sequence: TGTGCCAGCTCACCACCGTCCGGGTCAGATACGCAGTATTTT. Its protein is CASSPPSGSDTQYF.

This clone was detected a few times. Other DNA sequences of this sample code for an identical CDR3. CDR3 bases: TGTGCCAGCTCACCACGGGACAGCTCCTACGAGCAGTACTTC. It translates to CASSPRDSSYEQYF. The V call is TRBV18, the J call TRBJ2-7; 7 nucleotides agree with TRBD1. Looked up from germline, CDR1 is KGHSH and CDR2 is LQKENI. Losses at the gene ends were 1 base for V and 0 bases for J; bases not matched to a gene: 0. CDR3 length: 14 amino acids.

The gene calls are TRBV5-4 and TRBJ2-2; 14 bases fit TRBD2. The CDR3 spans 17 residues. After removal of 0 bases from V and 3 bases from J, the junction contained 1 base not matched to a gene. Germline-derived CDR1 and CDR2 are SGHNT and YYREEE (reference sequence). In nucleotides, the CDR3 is TGTGCCAGCAGCTTGGGGGGACTAGCGGGAGACACCGGGGAGCTGTTTTTT. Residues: CASSLGGLAGDTGELFF.

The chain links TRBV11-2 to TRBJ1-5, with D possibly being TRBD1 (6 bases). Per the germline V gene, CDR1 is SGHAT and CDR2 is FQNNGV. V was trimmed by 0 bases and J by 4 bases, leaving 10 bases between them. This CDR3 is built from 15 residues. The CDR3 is CASSLDVRGNQPQHF. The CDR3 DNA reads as TGTGCCAGCAGCTTAGATGTCAGGGGAAATCAGCCCCAGCATTTT.

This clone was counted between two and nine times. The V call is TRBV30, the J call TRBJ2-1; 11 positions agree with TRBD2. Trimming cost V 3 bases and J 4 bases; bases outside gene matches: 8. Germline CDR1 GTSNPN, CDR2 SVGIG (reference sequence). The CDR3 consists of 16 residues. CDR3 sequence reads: CAWSTIAGGQYNEQFF. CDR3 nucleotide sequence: TGTGCCTGGAGCACGATAGCGGGAGGGCAATACAATGAGCAGTTCTTC.

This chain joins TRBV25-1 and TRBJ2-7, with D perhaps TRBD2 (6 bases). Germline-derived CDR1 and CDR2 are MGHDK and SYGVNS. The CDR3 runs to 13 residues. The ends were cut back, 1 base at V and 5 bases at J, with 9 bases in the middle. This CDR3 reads CASSEWGGNEQYF. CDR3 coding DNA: TGTGCCAGCAGTGAATGGGGCGGGAACGAGCAGTACTTC.

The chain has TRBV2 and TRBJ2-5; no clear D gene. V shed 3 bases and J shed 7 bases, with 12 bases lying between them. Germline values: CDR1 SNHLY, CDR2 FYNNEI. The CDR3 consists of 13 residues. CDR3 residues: CASSDTLTATQYF. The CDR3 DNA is TGTGCCAGCAGTGATACTCTAACAGCGACCCAGTACTTC.

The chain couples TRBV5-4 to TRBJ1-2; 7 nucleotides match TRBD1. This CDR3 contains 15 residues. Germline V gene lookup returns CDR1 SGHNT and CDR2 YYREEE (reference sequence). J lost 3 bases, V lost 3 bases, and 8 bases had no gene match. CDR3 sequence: CASSSGTALDYGYTF. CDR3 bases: TGTGCCAGCAGCTCCGGGACAGCATTGGACTATGGCTACACCTTC.

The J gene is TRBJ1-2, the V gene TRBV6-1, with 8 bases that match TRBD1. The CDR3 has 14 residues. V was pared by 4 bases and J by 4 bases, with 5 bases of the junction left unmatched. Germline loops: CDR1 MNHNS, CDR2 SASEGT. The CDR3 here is CASSGDRFAYGYTF. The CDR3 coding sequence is TGTGCCAGCAGTGGGGACAGGTTTGCCTATGGCTACACCTTC.

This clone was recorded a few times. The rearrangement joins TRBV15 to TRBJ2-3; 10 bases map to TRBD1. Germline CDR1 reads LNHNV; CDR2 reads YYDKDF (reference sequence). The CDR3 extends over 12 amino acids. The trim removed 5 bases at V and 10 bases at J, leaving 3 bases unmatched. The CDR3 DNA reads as TGTGCCACCAGCGGGGGACAGGGGTCGCAGTATTTT. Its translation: CATSGGQGSQYF.

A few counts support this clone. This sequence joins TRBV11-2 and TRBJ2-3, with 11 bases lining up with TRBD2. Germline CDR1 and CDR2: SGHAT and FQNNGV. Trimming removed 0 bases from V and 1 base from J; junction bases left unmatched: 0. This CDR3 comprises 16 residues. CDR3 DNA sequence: TGTGCCAGCAGCTTAGAACTAGCGGGGGGCACAGATACGCAGTATTTT. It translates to CASSLELAGGTDTQYF.

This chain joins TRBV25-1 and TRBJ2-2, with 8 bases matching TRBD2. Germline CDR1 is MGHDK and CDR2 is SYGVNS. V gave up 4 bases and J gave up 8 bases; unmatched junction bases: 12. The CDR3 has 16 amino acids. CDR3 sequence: CASSALASGPGGELFF. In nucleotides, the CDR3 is TGTGCCAGCAGTGCGTTGGCTAGCGGGCCGGGTGGGGAGCTGTTTTTT.

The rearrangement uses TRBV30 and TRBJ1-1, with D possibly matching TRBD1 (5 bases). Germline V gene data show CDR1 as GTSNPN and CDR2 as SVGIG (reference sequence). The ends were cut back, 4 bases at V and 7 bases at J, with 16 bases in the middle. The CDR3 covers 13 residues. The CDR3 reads CAWTLGGGLEAFF. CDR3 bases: TGTGCCTGGACCCTTGGTGGGGGACTTGAAGCTTTCTTT.

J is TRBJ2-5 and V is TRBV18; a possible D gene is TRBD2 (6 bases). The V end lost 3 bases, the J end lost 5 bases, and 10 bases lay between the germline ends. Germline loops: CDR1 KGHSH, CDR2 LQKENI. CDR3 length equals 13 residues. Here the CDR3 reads CASSPYGGETQYF. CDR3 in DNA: TGTGCCAGCTCACCCTACGGGGGTGAGACCCAGTACTTC.